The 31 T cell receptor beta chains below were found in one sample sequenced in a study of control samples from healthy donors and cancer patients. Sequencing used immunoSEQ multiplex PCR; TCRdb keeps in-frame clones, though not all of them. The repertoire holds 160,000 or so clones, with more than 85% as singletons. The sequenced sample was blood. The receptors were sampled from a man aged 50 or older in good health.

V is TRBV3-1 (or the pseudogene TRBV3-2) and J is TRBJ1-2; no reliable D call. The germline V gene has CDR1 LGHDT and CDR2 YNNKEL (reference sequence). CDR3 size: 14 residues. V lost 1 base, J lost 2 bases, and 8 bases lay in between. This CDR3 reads CASSQAEENYGYTF. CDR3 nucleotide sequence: TGTGCCAGCAGCCAAGCGGAAGAGAACTATGGCTACACCTTC.

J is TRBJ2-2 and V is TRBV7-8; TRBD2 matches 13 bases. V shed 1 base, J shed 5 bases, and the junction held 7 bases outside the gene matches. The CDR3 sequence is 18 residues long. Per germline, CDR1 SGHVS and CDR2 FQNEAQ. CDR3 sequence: CASSLGRTSGSGTGELFF. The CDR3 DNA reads TGTGCCAGCAGCTTAGGGCGGACTAGCGGGAGTGGTACCGGGGAGCTGTTTTTT.

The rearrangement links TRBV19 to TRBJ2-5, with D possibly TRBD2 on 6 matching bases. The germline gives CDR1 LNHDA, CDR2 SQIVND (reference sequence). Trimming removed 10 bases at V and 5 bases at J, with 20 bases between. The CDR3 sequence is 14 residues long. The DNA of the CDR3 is TGTGCCACCCGGGAACCGGGGGTAAGGGAGACCCAGTACTTC. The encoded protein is CATREPGVRETQYF.

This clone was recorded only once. The CDR3: CSVFIENTEAFF. CDR3 nucleotides: TGCAGCGTTTTTATTGAGAACACTGAAGCTTTCTTT. This chain links TRBV29-1 with TRBJ1-1; D call uncertain. CDR1 is SQVTM and CDR2 is ANQGSEA in the germline V gene. This CDR3 comprises 12 residues. The V gene lost 5 bases and the J gene lost 1 base, with 8 bases spanning the gap.

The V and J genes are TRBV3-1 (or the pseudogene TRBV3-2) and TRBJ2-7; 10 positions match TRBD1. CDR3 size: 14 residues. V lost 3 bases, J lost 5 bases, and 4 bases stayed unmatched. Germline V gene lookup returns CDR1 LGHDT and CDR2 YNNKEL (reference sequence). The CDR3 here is CASSQSGQGNEQYF. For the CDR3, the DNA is TGTGCCAGCAGCCAGTCGGGACAGGGGAACGAGCAGTACTTC.

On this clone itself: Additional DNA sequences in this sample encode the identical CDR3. The DNA of the CDR3 is TGTGCCAGCAGTTTAGGCAGGGGGGCTTACGAGCAGTACTTC. This gives the protein CASSLGRGAYEQYF. V gene TRBV27 combines with J gene TRBJ2-7; a possible D gene is TRBD1 (7 bases). V lost 2 bases to trimming and J lost 4 bases, with 12 bases between them. Germline-derived CDR1 and CDR2 are MNHEY and SMNVEV (reference sequence). There are 14 residues in the CDR3.

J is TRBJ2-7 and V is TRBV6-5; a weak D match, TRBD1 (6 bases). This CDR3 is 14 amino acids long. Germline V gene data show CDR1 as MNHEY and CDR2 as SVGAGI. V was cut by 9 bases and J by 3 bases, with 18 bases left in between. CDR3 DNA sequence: TGTGCCAGTAGCACCGGGACAACAAGCTACGAGCAGTACTTC. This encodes CASSTGTTSYEQYF.

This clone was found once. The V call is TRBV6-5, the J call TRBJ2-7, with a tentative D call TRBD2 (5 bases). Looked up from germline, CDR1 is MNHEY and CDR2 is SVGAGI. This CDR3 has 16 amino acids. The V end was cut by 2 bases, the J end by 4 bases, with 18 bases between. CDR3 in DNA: TGTGCCAGCAGTTACGGGAGTGAGGGAGTGATGTACGAGCAGTACTTC. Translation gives CASSYGSEGVMYEQYF.

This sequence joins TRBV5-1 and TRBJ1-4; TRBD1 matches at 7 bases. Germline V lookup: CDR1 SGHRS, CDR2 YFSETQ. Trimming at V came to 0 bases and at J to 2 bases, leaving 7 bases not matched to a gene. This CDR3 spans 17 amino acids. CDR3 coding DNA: TGCGCCAGCAGCTTGGCCCCCACGGGACAGACTAATGAAAAACTGTTTTTT. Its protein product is CASSLAPTGQTNEKLFF.

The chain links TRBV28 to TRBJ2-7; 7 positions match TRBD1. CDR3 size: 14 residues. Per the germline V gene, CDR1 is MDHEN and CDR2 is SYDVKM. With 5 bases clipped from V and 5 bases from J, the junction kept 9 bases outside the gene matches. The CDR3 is CASSTPGQTHEQYF. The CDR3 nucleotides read TGTGCCAGCAGTACCCCGGGACAGACTCACGAGCAGTACTTC.

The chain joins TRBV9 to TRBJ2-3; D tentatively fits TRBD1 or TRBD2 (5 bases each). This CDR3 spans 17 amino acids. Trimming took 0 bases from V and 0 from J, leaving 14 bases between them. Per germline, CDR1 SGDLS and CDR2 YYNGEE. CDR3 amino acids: CASSVEGTQRSTDTQYF. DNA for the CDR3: TGTGCCAGCAGCGTAGAAGGGACGCAAAGAAGCACAGATACGCAGTATTTT.

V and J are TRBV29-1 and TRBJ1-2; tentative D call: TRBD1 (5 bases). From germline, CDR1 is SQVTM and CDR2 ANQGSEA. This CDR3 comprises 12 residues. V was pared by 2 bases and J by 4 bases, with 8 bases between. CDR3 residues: CSVEHGGYGYTF. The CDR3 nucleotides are TGCAGCGTTGAACACGGGGGCTATGGCTACACCTTC. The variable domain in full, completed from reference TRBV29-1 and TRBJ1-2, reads SAVISQKPSRDICQRGTSLTIQCQVDSQVTMMFWYRQQPGQSLTLIATANQGSEATYESGFVIDKFPISRPNLTFSTLTVSNMSPEDSSIYLCSVEHGGYGYTFGSGTRLTVV.

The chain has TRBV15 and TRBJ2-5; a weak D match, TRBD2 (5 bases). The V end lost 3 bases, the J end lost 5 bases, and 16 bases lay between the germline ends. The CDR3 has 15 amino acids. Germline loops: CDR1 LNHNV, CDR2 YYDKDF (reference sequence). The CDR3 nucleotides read TGTGCCACCAGCAGTCCGGGGAGTTGGGCGGAGACCCAGTACTTC. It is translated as CATSSPGSWAETQYF.

The CDR3 coding sequence is TGCAGTGCTTGGACCCAACCGGGCTACACCTTC. It translates to CSAWTQPGYTF. The V call is TRBV20-1, the J call TRBJ1-2; D not resolved. The V end lost 5 bases, the J end lost 8 bases, and 12 bases lay between the germline ends. The germline CDR1 and CDR2 sequences are DFQATT and SNEGSKA (reference sequence). The CDR3 is made up of 11 amino acids.

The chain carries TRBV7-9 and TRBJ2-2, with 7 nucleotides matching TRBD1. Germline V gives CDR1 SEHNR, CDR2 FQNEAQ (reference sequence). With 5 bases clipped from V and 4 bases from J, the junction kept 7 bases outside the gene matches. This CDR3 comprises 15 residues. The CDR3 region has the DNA TGTGCCAGCAGCATGGACAGGCTGCGCACCGGGGAGCTGTTTTTT. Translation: CASSMDRLRTGELFF.

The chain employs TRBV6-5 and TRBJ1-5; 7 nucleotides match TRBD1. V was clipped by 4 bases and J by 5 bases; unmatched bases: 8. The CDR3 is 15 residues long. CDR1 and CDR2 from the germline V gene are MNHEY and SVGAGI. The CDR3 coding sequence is TGTGCCAGCAGTTCCGGGACAGTAGTCTATCAGCCCCAGCATTTT. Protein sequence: CASSSGTVVYQPQHF.

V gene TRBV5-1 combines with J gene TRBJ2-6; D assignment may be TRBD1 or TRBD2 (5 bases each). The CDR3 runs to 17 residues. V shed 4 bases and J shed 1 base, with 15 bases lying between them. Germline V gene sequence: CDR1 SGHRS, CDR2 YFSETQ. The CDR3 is CASSPRDPSSGANVLTF. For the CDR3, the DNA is TGCGCCAGCAGCCCTCGGGACCCTAGTTCTGGGGCCAACGTCCTGACTTTC.

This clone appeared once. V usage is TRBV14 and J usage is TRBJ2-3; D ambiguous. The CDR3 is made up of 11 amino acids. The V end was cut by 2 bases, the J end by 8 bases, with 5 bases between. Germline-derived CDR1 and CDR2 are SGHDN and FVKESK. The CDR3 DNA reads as TGTGCCAGCAGCCAATGGAGTACGCAGTATTTT. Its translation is CASSQWSTQYF.

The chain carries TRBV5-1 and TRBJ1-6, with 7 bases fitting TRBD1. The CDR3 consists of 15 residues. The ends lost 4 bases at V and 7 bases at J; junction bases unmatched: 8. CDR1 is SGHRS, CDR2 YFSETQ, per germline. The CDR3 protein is CASSENRGRNSPLHF. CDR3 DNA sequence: TGCGCCAGCAGCGAAAACAGGGGTCGAAATTCACCCCTCCACTTT. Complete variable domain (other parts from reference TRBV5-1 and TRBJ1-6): KAGVTQTPRYLIKTRGQQVTLSCSPISGHRSVSWYQQTPGQGLQFLFEYFSETQRNKGNFPGRFSGRQFSNSRSEMNVSTLELGDSALYLCASSENRGRNSPLHFGNGTRLTVT.

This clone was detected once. Here the CDR3 DNA reads TGTGCCAGCAGCTTAGGACCTGGGTCGGGGGCCAACGTCCTGACTTTC. Translated: CASSLGPGSGANVLTF. The chain is built from TRBV11-3 and TRBJ2-6, with unresolved D. The V end lost 1 base, the J end lost 4 bases, and 11 bases lay between the germline ends. The germline gives CDR1 SGHNT, CDR2 YENEEA. This CDR3 is built from 16 residues.

This chain's CDR3 is CASSLSRGKTQYF. The CDR3 coding sequence is TGTGCCAGCAGCTTGTCAAGGGGGAAGACCCAGTACTTC. This sequence joins TRBV5-6 and TRBJ2-5; D may be TRBD1 (6 bases). Trimming removed 1 base from V and 6 bases from J, with 10 bases in between. CDR1 SGHDT and CDR2 YYEEEE come from the germline V gene. The CDR3 contains 13 residues.

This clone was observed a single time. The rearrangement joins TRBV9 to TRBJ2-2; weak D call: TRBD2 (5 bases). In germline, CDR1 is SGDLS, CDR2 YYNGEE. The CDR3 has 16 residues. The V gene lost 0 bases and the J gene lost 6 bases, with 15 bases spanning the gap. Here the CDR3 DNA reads TGTGCCAGCAGCGTAGCTACACTAGTTGCGGCCGGGGAGCTGTTTTTT. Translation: CASSVATLVAAGELFF.

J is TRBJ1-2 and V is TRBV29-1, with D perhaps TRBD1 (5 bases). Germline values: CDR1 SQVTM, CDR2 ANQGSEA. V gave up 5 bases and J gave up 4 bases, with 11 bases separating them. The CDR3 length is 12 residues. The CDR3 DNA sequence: TGCAGCGTTACCGGGGACTTCTATGGCTACACCTTC. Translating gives CSVTGDFYGYTF. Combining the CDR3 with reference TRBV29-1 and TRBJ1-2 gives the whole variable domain SAVISQKPSRDICQRGTSLTIQCQVDSQVTMMFWYRQQPGQSLTLIATANQGSEATYESGFVIDKFPISRPNLTFSTLTVSNMSPEDSSIYLCSVTGDFYGYTFGSGTRLTVV.

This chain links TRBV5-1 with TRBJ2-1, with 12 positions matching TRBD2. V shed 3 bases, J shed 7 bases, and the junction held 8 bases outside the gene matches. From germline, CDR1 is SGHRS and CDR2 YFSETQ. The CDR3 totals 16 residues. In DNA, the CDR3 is TGCGCCAGCAGCTCGACTAGCGGGAGTGGGTCAAATGAGCAGTTCTTC. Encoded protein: CASSSTSGSGSNEQFF.

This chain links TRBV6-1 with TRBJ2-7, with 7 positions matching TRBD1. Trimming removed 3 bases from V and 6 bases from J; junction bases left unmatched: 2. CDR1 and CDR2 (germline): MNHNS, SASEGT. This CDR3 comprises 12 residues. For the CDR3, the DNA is TGTGCCAGCAGTGACGACAGGGTCGAGCAGTACTTC. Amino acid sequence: CASSDDRVEQYF.

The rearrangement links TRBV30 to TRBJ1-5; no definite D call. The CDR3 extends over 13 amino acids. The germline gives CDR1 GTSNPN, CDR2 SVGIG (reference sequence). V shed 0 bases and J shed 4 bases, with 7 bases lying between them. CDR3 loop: CAWSVQNNQPQHF. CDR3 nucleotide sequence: TGTGCCTGGAGTGTACAGAATAATCAGCCCCAGCATTTT.

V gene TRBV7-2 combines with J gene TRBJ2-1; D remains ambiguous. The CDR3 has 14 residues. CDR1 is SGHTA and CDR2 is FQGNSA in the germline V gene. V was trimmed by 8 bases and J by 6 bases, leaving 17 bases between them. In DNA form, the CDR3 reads TGTGCCAGCGACGGTGGCGGCGGAGTCAATGAGCAGTTCTTC. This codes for CASDGGGGVNEQFF.

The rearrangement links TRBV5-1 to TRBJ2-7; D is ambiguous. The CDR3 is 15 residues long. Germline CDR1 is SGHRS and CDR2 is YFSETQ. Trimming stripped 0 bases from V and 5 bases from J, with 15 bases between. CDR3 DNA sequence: TGCGCCAGCAGCTTGGCCGATAGAAGCGCTGACGAGCAGTACTTC. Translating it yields CASSLADRSADEQYF.

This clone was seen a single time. CDR3 region: CAIGDFGTDTQYF. The CDR3 nucleotides are TGTGCCATTGGAGACTTTGGGACAGATACGCAGTATTTT. The J gene is TRBJ2-3, the V gene TRBV10-3; D gene uncertain. Germline V CDR1 and CDR2: ENHRY, SYGVKD. V was shortened by 9 bases and J by 3 bases, with 13 bases between the two germline ends. There are 13 residues in the CDR3.

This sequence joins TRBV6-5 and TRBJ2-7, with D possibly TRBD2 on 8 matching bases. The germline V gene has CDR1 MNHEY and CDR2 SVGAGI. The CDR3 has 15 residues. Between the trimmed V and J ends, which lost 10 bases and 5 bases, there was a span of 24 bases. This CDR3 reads CAIPRDSGRGNEQYF. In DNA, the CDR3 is TGTGCCATTCCTCGGGACAGCGGGAGAGGTAACGAGCAGTACTTC.

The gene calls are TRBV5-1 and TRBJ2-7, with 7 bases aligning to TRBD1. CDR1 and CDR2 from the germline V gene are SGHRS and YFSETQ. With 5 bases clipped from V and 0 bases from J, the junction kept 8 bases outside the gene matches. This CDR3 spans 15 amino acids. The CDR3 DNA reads TGCGCCAGCAGAAAACCCGGGACAGACTCCTACGAGCAGTACTTC. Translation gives CASRKPGTDSYEQYF.